Shown below are 30 T cell receptor beta chains from a single sample sequenced in a study of T cell responses to AZD1222 COVID-19 vaccine. Produced via immunoSEQ multiplex PCR; TCRdb's table is partial and in-frame only. This table holds roughly 110,000 clones, 92% found once. The sample in question was peripheral blood, obtained 28 days after the second AZD1222 dose. These receptors were taken from an adult who received the AZD1222 COVID-19 vaccine.

CDR3 amino acids: CASSQLGGVDGYTF. The CDR3 DNA sequence: TGTGCCAGCAGCCAATTGGGGGGGGTGGACGGCTACACCTTC. The rearrangement uses TRBV3-1 (or the pseudogene TRBV3-2) and TRBJ1-2, with D tentatively TRBD1 (5 bases). V lost 2 bases and J lost 8, with 15 bases in between. Germline-derived CDR1 and CDR2 are LGHDT and YNNKEL (reference sequence). The CDR3 is 14 amino acids.

The genes are TRBV6-5 and TRBJ2-1; 10 bases are shared with TRBD1. The germline CDR1 and CDR2 sequences are MNHEY and SVGAGI. J lost 7 bases, V lost 11 bases, and 11 bases had no gene match. This CDR3 has 14 amino acids. CDR3 region: CASSDRGRGNEQFF. The CDR3 nucleotides are TGTGCCTCCTCAGACAGGGGGCGCGGGAATGAGCAGTTCTTC.

The chain employs TRBV24-1 and TRBJ2-3, with D uncertain. The CDR3 length is 12 residues. Germline V lookup: CDR1 KGHDR, CDR2 SFDVKD. Trimming stripped 6 bases from V and 5 bases from J, with 8 bases between. CDR3 sequence reads: CATSRFGDTQYF. The CDR3 DNA reads as TGTGCCACCAGTCGCTTTGGAGATACGCAGTATTTT.

The genes are TRBV14 and TRBJ2-2; D uncertain. Trimming cost V 4 bases and J 5 bases, with 14 bases left between them. The CDR3 is made up of 15 amino acids. Germline V gives CDR1 SGHDN, CDR2 FVKESK. The CDR3: CASSRQIGLTGELFF. The CDR3 DNA reads as TGTGCCAGCAGCCGCCAGATCGGGCTTACCGGGGAGCTGTTTTTT.

Only a few counts were recorded for this clone. CDR3 residues: CASSQPLGAGWGNYGYTF. The CDR3 DNA sequence: TGTGCCAGCAGCCAACCCCTCGGGGCAGGGTGGGGAAACTATGGCTACACCTTC. The V gene is TRBV16, the J gene TRBJ1-2; a weak D match, TRBD1 (5 bases). CDR3 length: 18 amino acids. Germline CDR1 and CDR2: KGHSY and FQNENV. Trimming cost V 2 bases and J 2 bases, with 21 bases left between them.

This clone was observed a single time. The chain recombines TRBV5-1 with TRBJ1-4; the match to TRBD1 covers 10 bases. The germline CDR1 and CDR2 sequences are SGHRS and YFSETQ. V shed 1 base and J 8 bases; nucleotides not matched to a gene: 5. CDR3 size: 15 residues. CDR3 region: CASSLLGTGEEKLFF. Here the CDR3 DNA reads TGCGCCAGCAGCTTGCTCGGGACAGGGGAGGAAAAACTGTTTTTT.

The chain carries TRBV7-2 and TRBJ1-6, with 9 positions matching TRBD1. Looked up from germline, CDR1 is SGHTA and CDR2 is FQGNSA. Germline trimming cut 0 bases from V and 9 bases from J; bases unmatched to any gene: 12. CDR3 length: 18 residues. CDR3: CASSLAGTGLVGPSPLHF. For the CDR3, the DNA is TGTGCCAGCAGCTTAGCCGGGACAGGGTTGGTCGGGCCTTCACCCCTCCACTTT.

The chain's CDR3 is CASSSRDRIEKLFF. CDR3 nucleotides: TGTGCCAGCAGTTCCCGGGACAGAATTGAAAAACTGTTTTTT. The J gene is TRBJ1-4, the V gene TRBV6-5; 7 bases are a match to TRBD1. CDR3 length: 14 residues. CDR1 MNHEY and CDR2 SVGAGI come from the germline V gene. Trimming cost V 4 bases and J 7 bases; bases outside gene matches: 6.

The V and J genes are TRBV7-3 and TRBJ1-1, with D unresolved. This CDR3 comprises 13 residues. V dropped 1 base and J dropped 2 bases, with 5 bases sitting between them. Looked up from germline, CDR1 is SGHTA and CDR2 is FQGTGA. The CDR3 DNA is TGTGCCAGCAGCTTAAAGAGAAACACTGAAGCTTTCTTT. Its translation: CASSLKRNTEAFF.

The chain is built from TRBV6-5 and TRBJ1-1, with 7 bases matching TRBD1. V shed 9 bases and J 3 bases; nucleotides not matched to a gene: 4. CDR1 is MNHEY, CDR2 SVGAGI, per germline. The CDR3 is 12 amino acids. CDR3 loop: CASRQGDTEAFF. The CDR3 DNA sequence: TGTGCCAGTCGTCAGGGGGACACTGAAGCTTTCTTT.

The chain uses TRBV18 and TRBJ1-1, with 7 bases identical to TRBD1. CDR1 is KGHSH, CDR2 LQKENI, per germline. Trimming cost V 3 bases and J 1 base; bases outside gene matches: 5. This CDR3 has 15 residues. The CDR3 DNA reads TGTGCCAGCTCACCTCGGGACAGAGGGAACACTGAAGCTTTCTTT. Translated, it gives CASSPRDRGNTEAFF.

The V gene is TRBV7-2, the J gene TRBJ2-1; TRBD2 agrees at 16 bases. The V segment lost 0 bases and the J segment 0 bases; nucleotides outside the gene matches: 2. The V gene's germline CDR1 is SGHTA and CDR2 FQGNSA. The CDR3 has 19 amino acids. CDR3 loop: CASSLAGTSGRASYNEQFF. DNA for the CDR3: TGTGCCAGCAGCTTAGCGGGGACTAGCGGGAGGGCCTCCTACAATGAGCAGTTCTTC.

The chain has TRBV6-5 and TRBJ1-4, with D unresolved. The V gene lost 6 bases and the J gene lost 3 bases, with 14 bases spanning the gap. CDR3 size: 15 residues. CDR1 MNHEY and CDR2 SVGAGI come from the germline V gene. The CDR3 DNA reads TGTGCCAGCAGCGGACGGGCTTTGGCTAATGAAAAACTGTTTTTT. It encodes CASSGRALANEKLFF.

The V and J genes are TRBV15 and TRBJ2-5; TRBD2 agrees at 13 bases. The CDR3 has 17 residues. The V and J ends lost 0 bases and 10 bases, in that order; junction bases with no gene match: 11. In germline, CDR1 is LNHNV, CDR2 YYDKDF (reference sequence). CDR3 coding DNA: TGTGCCACCAGCAGAGAAGGGACTAGCGGGACACAGAGGGACCAGTACTTC. This translates into CATSREGTSGTQRDQYF.

The V gene is TRBV19, the J gene TRBJ1-1; 8 bases agree with TRBD1. This CDR3 is 15 amino acids long. Germline assignment: CDR1 LNHDA and CDR2 SQIVND (reference sequence). V lost 4 bases and J lost 0; bases outside the gene matches: 4. The CDR3 region has the DNA TGTGCCAGTAGTAATGCGGACAGGGTGAACACTGAAGCTTTCTTT. Protein: CASSNADRVNTEAFF.

The chain has TRBV25-1 and TRBJ2-7; D is unclear. From germline, CDR1 is MGHDK and CDR2 SYGVNS. This CDR3 is 11 amino acids long. Trimming cost V 8 bases and J 4 bases, with 9 bases left between them. CDR3 region: CASSLGYEQYF. CDR3 in DNA: TGTGCCAGCTCCCTGGGGTACGAGCAGTACTTC.

This chain uses TRBV5-4 with TRBJ2-7; either TRBD1 or TRBD2 may fit D (5 bases each). The ends were cut back, 0 bases at V and 1 base at J, with 14 bases in the middle. Germline V lookup: CDR1 SGHNT, CDR2 YYREEE (reference sequence). CDR3 size: 16 residues. CDR3 sequence reads: CASSLVAQRGSYEQYF. The CDR3 DNA follows: TGTGCCAGCAGCTTGGTGGCCCAGAGGGGTTCCTACGAGCAGTACTTC. The variable domain in full, with the rest retrieved from reference TRBV5-4 and TRBJ2-7, is ETGVTQSPTHLIKTRGQQVTLRCSSQSGHNTVSWYQQALGQGPQFIFQYYREEENGRGNFPPRFSGLQFPNYSSELNVNALELDDSALYLCASSLVAQRGSYEQYFGPGTRLTVT.

The rearrangement links TRBV20-1 to TRBJ2-7; D uncertain. This CDR3 spans 11 amino acids. Trimming cost V 5 bases and J 6 bases, with 11 bases left between them. Germline values: CDR1 DFQATT, CDR2 SNEGSKA (reference sequence). CDR3 region: CSASIAGEQYF. For the CDR3, the DNA is TGCAGTGCTTCCATAGCTGGCGAGCAGTACTTC.

The CDR3 nucleotides are TGCGCCAGCAGCTTGGGCGGGGCGGGCACTGAAGCTTTCTTT. It is translated as CASSLGGAGTEAFF. The chain joins TRBV5-1 to TRBJ1-1; possibly TRBD1 for D (5 bases). The CDR3 length is 14 residues. Trimming stripped 0 bases from V and 4 bases from J, with 10 bases between. Germline CDR1 reads SGHRS; CDR2 reads YFSETQ.

The CDR3 region is CASSLGTIRSDTQYF. CDR3 DNA: TGTGCCAGCAGCCTCGGGACTATTAGATCAGATACGCAGTATTTT. The chain is built from TRBV6-2 or TRBV6-3 and TRBJ2-3, with 7 bases lining up with TRBD2. The J segment lost 4 bases and the V segment lost 6 bases, leaving 10 bases of the junction unmatched. The germline V gene encodes CDR1 MNHEY and CDR2 SVGEGT. The CDR3 consists of 15 residues.

The chain has TRBV18 and TRBJ2-7, with a weak D call TRBD1 (6 bases). CDR1 KGHSH and CDR2 LQKENI come from the germline V gene. This CDR3 contains 12 residues. V was shortened by 3 bases and J by 8 bases, with 11 bases between the two germline ends. The CDR3 sequence is CASSPDRDKQYF. CDR3 nucleotides: TGTGCCAGCTCACCGGACCGGGACAAGCAGTACTTC.

V gene TRBV7-6 combines with J gene TRBJ1-4; 7 nucleotides align to TRBD1. The CDR3 is made up of 14 amino acids. Unmatched junction bases numbered 5, after V lost 5 bases and J lost 5 bases. Per germline, CDR1 SGHVS and CDR2 FNYEAQ. CDR3 sequence (DNA): TGTGCCAGCAGCCGGGGACAGAGGAATGAAAAACTGTTTTTT. It yields the protein CASSRGQRNEKLFF.

This chain uses TRBV5-1 with TRBJ1-4, with 8 nucleotides matching TRBD1. Germline V gene lookup returns CDR1 SGHRS and CDR2 YFSETQ. This CDR3 is 15 amino acids long. Losses at the gene ends were 0 bases for V and 4 bases for J; bases not matched to a gene: 2. Here the CDR3 reads CASSLVQGVNEKLFF. The DNA of the CDR3 is TGCGCCAGCAGCTTGGTACAGGGGGTTAATGAAAAACTGTTTTTT.

V usage is TRBV5-6 and J usage is TRBJ1-4; unclear D gene. This CDR3 contains 15 residues. Looked up from germline, CDR1 is SGHDT and CDR2 is YYEEEE. Deletions cut 1 base from V and 0 bases from J, with 7 bases between. CDR3 bases: TGTGCCAGCAGCTTGTGGGGTTCAACTAATGAAAAACTGTTTTTT. This encodes CASSLWGSTNEKLFF.

The chain recombines TRBV21-1 with TRBJ1-2. TRBV21-1 is labeled a pseudogene. CDR3 length equals 15 residues. CDR3 in DNA: TGTGCCAGCAGCAAAGCTAGGGCAGGCTCCCACGGCTACACCTTC. This sequence encodes CASSKARAGSHGYTF.

This clone was recorded a few times. This chain connects TRBV6-6 to TRBJ2-2; 9 positions agree with TRBD1. Unmatched junction bases numbered 7, after V lost 5 bases and J lost 0 bases. Germline values: CDR1 MNHNY, CDR2 SVGAGI (reference sequence). The CDR3 runs 17 residues. CDR3 coding DNA: TGTGCCAGCAGTCAGTCCAGGACAGGGGCGAACACCGGGGAGCTGTTTTTT. Amino acids: CASSQSRTGANTGELFF.

J is TRBJ2-7 and V is TRBV28; 9 bases fit TRBD1. Germline CDR1 reads MDHEN; CDR2 reads SYDVKM. With 5 bases clipped from V and 0 bases from J, the junction kept 5 bases outside the gene matches. The CDR3 is made up of 15 amino acids. The CDR3 DNA sequence: TGTGCCAGCAGTGACCCGGGACAGGGCTCCTACGAGCAGTACTTC. Amino acid sequence: CASSDPGQGSYEQYF.

This clone has just one count. The chain combines TRBV5-1 with TRBJ2-1; D perhaps matches TRBD1 (6 bases). V shed 4 bases and J shed 2 bases, with 7 bases lying between them. Germline V gene lookup returns CDR1 SGHRS and CDR2 YFSETQ. CDR3 length: 13 amino acids. The CDR3 here is CASSQGPYNEQFF. The CDR3 DNA is TGCGCCAGCAGCCAGGGGCCCTACAATGAGCAGTTCTTC.

The chain uses TRBV7-6 and TRBJ2-7; D ambiguous. Germline V gene data show CDR1 as SGHVS and CDR2 as FNYEAQ. Trimming took 5 bases from V and 6 from J, leaving 20 bases between them. CDR3 length: 15 amino acids. The CDR3 coding sequence is TGTGCCAGCAGCCCCACACCGGATTATGTGCGCGAGCAGTACTTC. Translation: CASSPTPDYVREQYF.

The V gene is TRBV4-1, the J gene TRBJ1-1; a weak D match, TRBD1 (5 bases). The CDR3 runs to 16 residues. Trimming shortened V by 0 bases and J by 4 bases, and 15 bases separated the two germline ends. Germline V CDR1 and CDR2: MGHRA, YSYEKL. The CDR3 bases are TGCGCCAGCAGCCAAGAAGGTTCGGTTGGGGGCACTGAAGCTTTCTTT. This gives the protein CASSQEGSVGGTEAFF.